The clone carrying this T cell receptor beta chain was observed a few times. Its target is not known. The read is 3 residues too short to cover the CDR3 end, so that end is filled in from the germline J gene. The sample originates from a study of T cell clonality in common variable immunodeficiency. Study-wide points: CVID subjects showed higher TCRbeta clonality than healthy controls. Shared TCRbeta clones were fewer between CVID subjects than controls.

Equal genomic DNA amounts from CVID and control samples were sequenced. Libraries were prepared by immunoSEQ multiplex PCR; TCRdb keeps only in-frame clonotypes and omits some of them. The sample yields some 53,000 clones, without any singletons. There are 15 residues in the CDR3. V lost 0 bases to trimming and J lost 5 bases, with 13 bases between them. Germline-derived CDR1 and CDR2 are SGHAT and FQNNGV. Sequences were obtained from peripheral blood mononuclear cells. The sequence came from a person aged 18 to 69 in good health. The rearrangement joins TRBV11-2 to TRBJ1-1; D is uncertain. The sequenced CDR3 bases are TGTGCCAGCAGCTTAGACGGGTCCCGGAGGACTGAA. It codes for CASSLDGSRRTE. The whole CDR3 reads CASSLDGSRRTEAFF.